Below are 10 T cell receptor beta chains sequenced from a single sample in a study of blood T cell repertoires in COVID-19. Some clones are missing from TCRdb's copy, which holds only in-frame ones; the method was immunoSEQ multiplex PCR. The repertoire includes about 290,000 clones, 75% to 90% of them detected once, and about 1.7% sits in the top ten. Source material: PBMCs or T cells enriched from blood (not recorded which). The receptors derive from a woman in her forties who had recovered from COVID-19.

This chain links TRBV28 with TRBJ2-5; possible D gene TRBD1, 5 bases. The CDR3 loop spans 12 amino acids. The germline V gene encodes CDR1 MDHEN and CDR2 SYDVKM. V lost 6 bases and J 4 bases, leaving 9 bases between the germline ends. DNA for the CDR3: TGTGCCAGCAGAGCAGGGTCAGAGACCCAGTACTTC. It yields the protein CASRAGSETQYF.

This chain joins TRBV7-8 and TRBJ1-4, with D hard to call. Trimming pared 1 base from V and 0 bases from J, leaving 9 bases between. Per germline, CDR1 SGHVS and CDR2 FQNEAQ. The CDR3 contains 16 residues. DNA of the CDR3: TGTGCCAGCAGCTTAGAGGGCGGGCCAACTAATGAAAAACTGTTTTTT. Translated, it gives CASSLEGGPTNEKLFF.

This chain connects TRBV19 to TRBJ1-3, with 8 bases identical to TRBD1. Germline values: CDR1 LNHDA, CDR2 SQIVND (reference sequence). J gave up 1 base and V 6 bases, and 20 bases lay outside the gene matches. The CDR3 consists of 20 residues. CDR3 residues: CASSRTPINDRGSSGNTIYF. DNA of the CDR3: TGTGCCAGTAGCCGAACCCCAATAAACGACAGGGGCAGTTCTGGAAACACCATATATTTT.

The chain combines TRBV21-1 with TRBJ2-3; the D call TRBD2 from the table was never checked on the DNA. TRBV21-1 is deemed a pseudogene. The CDR3 has 17 residues. The CDR3 DNA follows: TGTGCCAGCAGCAAAGTCCCGGGAGGGCCGATAGACGATACGCAGTATTTT. This gives the protein CASSKVPGGPIDDTQYF.

The chain links TRBV9 to TRBJ2-1; 14 bases fit TRBD2. Germline CDR1 is SGDLS and CDR2 is YYNGEE. The CDR3 is made up of 16 amino acids. J was trimmed by 6 bases and V by 3 bases; bases with no gene match: 5. The CDR3 protein is CASSAGLAGGINEQFF. The CDR3 DNA sequence: TGTGCCAGCAGCGCCGGACTAGCGGGAGGCATCAATGAGCAGTTCTTC.

This clone was observed a single time. The gene calls are TRBV19 and TRBJ1-1, with TRBD1 matching 7 bases. Germline V lookup: CDR1 LNHDA, CDR2 SQIVND (reference sequence). V lost 7 bases to trimming and J lost 1 base; unmatched junction nucleotides: 6. CDR3 size: 14 residues. In DNA form, the CDR3 reads TGTGCCAGTATTCCAGGGGGGACGAACACTGAAGCTTTCTTT. Its protein product is CASIPGGTNTEAFF.

The table lists this clone with a few counts. The CDR3 DNA sequence: TGCGCCAGCAGCTTGGACGTGGCCACCGGGGAGCTGTTTTTT. Protein: CASSLDVATGELFF. This chain links TRBV5-1 with TRBJ2-2; no clear D. The V gene's germline CDR1 is SGHRS and CDR2 YFSETQ. The CDR3 has 14 residues. V lost 0 bases and J lost 4, with 7 bases in between.

This clone was seen a few times. The chain recombines TRBV5-1 with TRBJ2-6; D might be TRBD2 (5 bases). Trimming left V 0 bases short and J 0 bases short, with 10 bases between. This CDR3 comprises 17 residues. Germline V gene sequence: CDR1 SGHRS, CDR2 YFSETQ. The CDR3 here is CASSLAGKISGANVLTF. The CDR3 nucleotides are TGCGCCAGCAGCTTGGCCGGGAAGATCTCTGGGGCCAACGTCCTGACTTTC.

The V call is TRBV9, the J call TRBJ1-1; TRBD1 is a possible D gene (5 bases). The CDR3 runs to 13 residues. V lost 7 bases, J lost 0 bases, and 10 bases lay in between. Germline CDR1 and CDR2: SGDLS and YYNGEE. The CDR3 loop reads CASGRGMNTEAFF. CDR3 nucleotides: TGTGCCAGCGGGAGGGGTATGAACACTGAAGCTTTCTTT. The full variable domain, with the rest looked up from reference TRBV9 and TRBJ1-1, is DSGVTQTPKHLITATGQRVTLRCSPRSGDLSVYWYQQSLDQGLQFLIQYYNGEERAKGNILERFSAQQFPDLHSELNLSSLELGDSALYFCASGRGMNTEAFFGQGTRLTVV.

The CDR3 sequence is CASSAQGPTNSPLHF. Written as DNA, the CDR3 is TGTGCCAGTAGTGCACAGGGTCCCACCAATTCACCCCTCCACTTT. The chain couples TRBV19 to TRBJ1-6; D is perhaps TRBD1 (6 bases). Trimming left V 5 bases short and J 7 bases short, with 15 bases between. CDR1 and CDR2 from the germline V gene are LNHDA and SQIVND (reference sequence). The CDR3 is 15 amino acids.